This T cell receptor (beta chain) was found in a study of T cells in Graves' hyperthyroidism and ophthalmopathy. This clonotype was detected only a few times. Amplification yielded TCR beta CDR3 regions, with RNA transcripts as the source. HTBI primers were used for first-round RT-PCR of the TCR CDR3. One entry per CDR3 protein results from TCRdb running MiXCR on the multiplex PCR reads. This table holds around 440,000 distinct CDR3 sequences, 15% to 19% found once. Per germline, CDR1 DFQATT and CDR2 SNEGSKA (reference sequence). The CDR3 contains 13 residues. V shed 3 bases and J 10 bases; nucleotides not matched to a gene: 5.

The origin of this receptor is a woman aged 18-35 years with Graves' hyperthyroidism. The rearrangement joins TRBV20-1 to TRBJ1-6; 8 nucleotides line up with TRBD1. Sequencing was carried out using blood. CDR3 sequence reads: CSASADRGSPLHF. CDR3 DNA: TGCAGTGCTAGCGCCGACAGGGGCTCACCCCTCCACTTT.